This T cell receptor beta chain is drawn from a study of blood T cell repertoires in COVID-19. Study-wide context: COVID-19 samples from acute and convalescent phases originated in the United States, Italy and Spain. Sources were T cells, B-cell-depleted T cells, or PBMCs; the material itself was cDNA or gDNA.

Original data processing: Amplifying reference gene primers gave estimates of nucleated cell counts. Clones were read by immunoSEQ multiplex PCR, and TCRdb kept only the in-frame ones, dropping some. That table furnishes V, J and clone size, whereas the DNA furnished D and trimming. Of 25,000 to 35,000 clones in the sample, around four fifths are singletons; the top ten hold 6% to 8%. The CDR3 has 15 residues. Germline CDR1 is MNHEY and CDR2 is SVGAGI. The V gene lost 5 bases and the J gene lost 3 bases, with 13 bases spanning the gap. The sequence was collected from a woman in her 70s with active or convalescent COVID-19. Sequencing was done on a sample of peripheral blood. The rearrangement uses TRBV6-5 and TRBJ2-2; tentatively, D is TRBD2 (5 bases). CDR3 sequence (DNA): TGTGCCAGCAGTCCCGTCCCGAGGGACACCGGGGAGCTGTTTTTT. This encodes CASSPVPRDTGELFF.